One and the same sample provided the 3 T cell receptor beta chains below, sequenced in a study of identical twins' blood T cells. TCRdb ran MiXCR on the 5' RACE reads and lists one entry per CDR3 protein. The sample yields 350,000 to 400,000 distinct CDR3 sequences, roughly 30% seen once. Material for sequencing was PBMCs. The receptors were sampled from a woman aged 18-49 years in good health.

Many counts were recorded for this clonotype. The chain joins TRBV29-1 to TRBJ1-1, with TRBD1 as a possible D gene (5 bases). CDR3 length: 11 residues. From germline, CDR1 is SQVTM and CDR2 ANQGSEA. Deletions cut 5 bases from V and 2 bases from J, with 6 bases between. CDR3 in DNA: TGCAGCGTTCAGGGAAACACTGAAGCTTTCTTT. Translated, it gives CSVQGNTEAFF.

This clonotype was observed at least ten times. This chain connects TRBV20-1 to TRBJ2-7, with 8 bases that match TRBD2. The germline V gene has CDR1 DFQATT and CDR2 SNEGSKA (reference sequence). The CDR3 has 13 amino acids. With 3 bases clipped from V and 5 bases from J, the junction kept 6 bases outside the gene matches. The CDR3 reads CSASGRAPNEQYF. The CDR3, as DNA: TGCAGTGCTAGCGGGAGGGCTCCTAACGAGCAGTACTTC.

This clonotype was detected a few times. V is TRBV4-3 and J is TRBJ2-2; no firm D call. The CDR3 consists of 15 residues. The ends were cut back, 3 bases at V and 4 bases at J, with 12 bases in the middle. Germline loops: CDR1 LGHNA, CDR2 YSLEER. DNA for the CDR3: TGCGCCAGCAGCCAGTATGTAGTGGGCACCGGGGAGCTGTTTTTT. It specifies CASSQYVVGTGELFF.